This T cell receptor beta chain originates from a study of T cells in Graves' hyperthyroidism and ophthalmopathy. This clonotype showed up many times. What it binds is unknown. Study-wide findings and caveats: A model of 13 V-J pairs discriminated ophthalmopathy from stable hyperthyroidism.

Ophthalmopathy patients showed a Clinical Activity Score of at least 3, NOSPECS grade of at least 4 and duration under 3 months. It was uncontrolled infection, other autoimmune disease, pregnancy or lactation that excluded patients. Diagnosis rested on symptoms, serum thyroxine and TRAb, thyroid ultrasound, and orbital computed tomography. Amplification of TCR beta CDR3 regions used RNA as the template. RT-PCR in the first round (using the HTBI primer set) targeted the TCR CDR3. Via MiXCR, TCRdb re-called the multiplex PCR reads, giving one row per CDR3 protein. The sample has over 300,000 distinct CDR3 sequences; approximately 14% are singletons. Sequences were obtained from blood. This receptor was identified in a woman in her 40s with Graves' ophthalmopathy.

CDR3 protein: CASSVQGADTEAFF. CDR3 bases: TGTGCCAGCAGTGTCCAGGGGGCCGACACTGAAGCTTTCTTT. The chain couples TRBV6-1 to TRBJ1-1; 8 bases map to TRBD1. The V and J ends lost 4 bases and 3 bases, in that order; junction bases with no gene match: 4. The germline CDR1 and CDR2 sequences are MNHNS and SASEGT. The CDR3 is made up of 14 amino acids.